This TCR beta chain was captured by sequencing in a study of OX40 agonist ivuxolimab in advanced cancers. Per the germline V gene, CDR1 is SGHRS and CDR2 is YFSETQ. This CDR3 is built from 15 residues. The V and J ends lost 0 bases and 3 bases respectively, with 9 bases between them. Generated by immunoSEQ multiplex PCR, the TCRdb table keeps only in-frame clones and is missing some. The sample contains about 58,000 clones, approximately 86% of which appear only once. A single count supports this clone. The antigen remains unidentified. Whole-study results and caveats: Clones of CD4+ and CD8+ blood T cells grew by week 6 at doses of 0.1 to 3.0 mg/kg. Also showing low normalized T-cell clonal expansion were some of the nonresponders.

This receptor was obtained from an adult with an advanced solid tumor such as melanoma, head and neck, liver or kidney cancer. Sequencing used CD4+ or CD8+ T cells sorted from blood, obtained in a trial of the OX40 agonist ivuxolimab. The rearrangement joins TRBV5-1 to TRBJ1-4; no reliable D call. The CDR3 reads CASSLEGASNEKLFF. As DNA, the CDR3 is TGCGCCAGCAGCTTGGAGGGAGCTTCTAATGAAAAACTGTTTTTT.